This T cell receptor (beta chain) was identified in a study of T cell clones after liver transplantation. Study-wide context: Subjects received no induction therapy and standard immunosuppression until randomization at 12-24 months post-transplant. Overall study findings and caveats: Post-transplant time points were not standardized, so conclusions are preliminary.

Repertoires were generated with immunoSEQ multiplex PCR, while TCRdb's copy carries only in-frame clones and drops some. The table records roughly 73,000 clones, 80% of them present only once. The germline gives CDR1 SGHDT, CDR2 YYEEEE. There are 14 residues in the CDR3. Trimming shortened V by 4 bases and J by 5 bases, and 12 bases separated the two germline ends. This clone turned up a few times. The antigen is undetermined. The rearrangement links TRBV5-6 to TRBJ2-2; D is unclear. Here the sequenced sample was CD4+ T cells from blood, taken before liver transplant. This TCR was recovered from a human donor who received a liver transplant. The CDR3 coding sequence is TGTGCCAGCAGCCCCGGAGTGTATACCGGGGAGCTGTTTTTT. The encoded protein is CASSPGVYTGELFF.